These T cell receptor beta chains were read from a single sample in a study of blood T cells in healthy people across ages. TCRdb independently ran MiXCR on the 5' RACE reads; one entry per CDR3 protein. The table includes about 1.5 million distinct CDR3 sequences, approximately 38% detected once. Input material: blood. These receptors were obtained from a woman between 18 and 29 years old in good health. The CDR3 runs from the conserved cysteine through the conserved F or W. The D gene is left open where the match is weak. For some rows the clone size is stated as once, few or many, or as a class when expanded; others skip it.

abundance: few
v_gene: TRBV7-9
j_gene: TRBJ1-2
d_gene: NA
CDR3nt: TGTGCCAGCAGCTTAGCGGGGGGATACTATGGCTACACCTTC
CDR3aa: CASSLAGGYYGYTF

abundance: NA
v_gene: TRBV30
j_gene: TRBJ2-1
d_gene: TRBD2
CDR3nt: TGTGCCTGGACCAGGAAGGAGAGCGGGACTAATGAGCAGTTCTTC
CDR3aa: CAWTRKESGTNEQFF

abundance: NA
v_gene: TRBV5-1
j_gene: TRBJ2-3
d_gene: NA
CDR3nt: TGCGTCAGCAGCTTAGTAGATACGCAGTATTTT
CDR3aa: CVSSLVDTQYF

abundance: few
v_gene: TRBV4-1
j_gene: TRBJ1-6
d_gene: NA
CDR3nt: TGCGCCAGCAGCCAAGATGAGGGAAGGAGATCACCCCTCCACTTT
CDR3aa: CASSQDEGRRSPLHF

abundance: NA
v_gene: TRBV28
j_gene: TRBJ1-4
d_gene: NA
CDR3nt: TGTGCCAGCAGTTCATGGACAGTCGGACTGTTTTTT
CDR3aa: CASSSWTVGLFF

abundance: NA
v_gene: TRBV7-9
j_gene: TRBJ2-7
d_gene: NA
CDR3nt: TGTGCCAGCAGCTTAGAATACGGCGGGGAAGACTACGAGCAGTACTTC
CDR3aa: CASSLEYGGEDYEQYF

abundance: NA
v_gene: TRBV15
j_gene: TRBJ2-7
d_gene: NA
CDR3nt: TGTGCCACCAGCAGTGGGTACGCCTACGAGCAGTACTTC
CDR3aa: CATSSGYAYEQYF

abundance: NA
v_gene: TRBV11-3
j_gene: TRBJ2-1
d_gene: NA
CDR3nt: TGTGCCAGCAGCTTGGGAACCCGGGAATACCACAATGAGCAGTTCTTC
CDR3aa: CASSLGTREYHNEQFF

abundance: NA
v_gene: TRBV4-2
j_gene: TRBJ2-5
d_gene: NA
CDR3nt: TGTGCCAGCAGCCAAGATGAGATGAGGGGAGAGACCCAGTACTTC
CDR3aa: CASSQDEMRGETQYF

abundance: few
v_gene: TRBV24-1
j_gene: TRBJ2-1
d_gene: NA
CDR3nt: TGTGCCACCAGTGATGCCCCCGGGTTACCCTACAATGAGCAGTTCTTC
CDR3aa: CATSDAPGLPYNEQFF

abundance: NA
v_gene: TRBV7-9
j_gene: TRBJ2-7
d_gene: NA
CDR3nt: TGTGCCAGCAGCTCGGATGGACAGAGTATCCCCCGGCAGTACTTC
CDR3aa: CASSSDGQSIPRQYF

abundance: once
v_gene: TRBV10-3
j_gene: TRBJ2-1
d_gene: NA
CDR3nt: TGTGCCATCAGTGTGGGAGCCCCGGCCTACAATGAGCAGTTCTTC
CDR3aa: CAISVGAPAYNEQFF

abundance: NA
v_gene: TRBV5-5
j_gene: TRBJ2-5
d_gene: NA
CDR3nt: TGTGCCAGCAGCCCCCACTCTGTGGGGCAAGAGACCCAGTACTTC
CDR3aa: CASSPHSVGQETQYF

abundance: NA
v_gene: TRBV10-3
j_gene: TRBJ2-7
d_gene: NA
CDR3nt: TGTGCCATCAGCATAACCACCTACGAGCAGTACTTC
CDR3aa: CAISITTYEQYF

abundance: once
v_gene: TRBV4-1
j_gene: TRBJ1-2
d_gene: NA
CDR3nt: TGCGCCAGCAGCCAAGCTTGGACCAACAACTATGGCTACACCTTC
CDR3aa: CASSQAWTNNYGYTF

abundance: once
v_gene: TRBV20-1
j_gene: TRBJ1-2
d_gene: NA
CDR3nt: TGCAGTGCCGGGACCCCCGTATGGGGCTACACCTTC
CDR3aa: CSAGTPVWGYTF

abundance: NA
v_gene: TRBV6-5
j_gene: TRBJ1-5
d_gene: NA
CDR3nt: TGTGCCAGCAGTTACAACTCAGGGGATCAGCCCCAGCATTTT
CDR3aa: CASSYNSGDQPQHF

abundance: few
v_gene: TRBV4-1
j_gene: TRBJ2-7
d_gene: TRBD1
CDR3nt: TGCGCCAGCAGGTCAGGACAGGGGTTATCCTACGAGCAGTACTTC
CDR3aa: CASRSGQGLSYEQYF

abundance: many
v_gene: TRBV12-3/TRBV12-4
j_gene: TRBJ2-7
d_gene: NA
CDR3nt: TGTGCCAGCAGGACAGGGAGGCACTACGAGCAGTACTTC
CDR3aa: CASRTGRHYEQYF

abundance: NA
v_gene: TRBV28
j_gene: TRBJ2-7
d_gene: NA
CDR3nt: TGTGCCAGCAGGGCAGGATCGGGGATACAGTACTTC
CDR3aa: CASRAGSGIQYF

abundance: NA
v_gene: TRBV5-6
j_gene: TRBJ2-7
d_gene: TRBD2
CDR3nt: TGTGCCAGCAACTTGTTCCGGTTAGCGGGTGATACAAGAACCTACAATGAGCAGTACTTC
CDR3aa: CASNLFRLAGDTRTYNEQYF

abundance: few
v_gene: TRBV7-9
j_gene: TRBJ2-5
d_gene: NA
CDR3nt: TGTGCCAGCAGCTTCGATCATTGGCAGTACTTC
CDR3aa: CASSFDHWQYF

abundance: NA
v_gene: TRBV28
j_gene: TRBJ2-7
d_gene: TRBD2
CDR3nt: TGTGCCAGCAGTTTATTGACTAGCGGGGGGCTGAGCTCCTACGAGCAGTACTTC
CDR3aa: CASSLLTSGGLSSYEQYF

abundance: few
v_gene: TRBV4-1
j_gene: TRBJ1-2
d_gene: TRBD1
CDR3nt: TGCGCCAGCAGCCGAATGACGGACAGGATCACCAACTATGGCTACACCTTC
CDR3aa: CASSRMTDRITNYGYTF

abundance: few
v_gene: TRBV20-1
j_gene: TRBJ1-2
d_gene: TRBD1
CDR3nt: TGCAGTGCTTCAGCCGGGACAGGGGCCTATGGCTACACCTTC
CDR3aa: CSASAGTGAYGYTF

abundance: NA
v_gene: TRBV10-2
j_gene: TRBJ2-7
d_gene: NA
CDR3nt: TGCGCCAGCGGGATGGATGAGCAGTACTTC
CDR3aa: CASGMDEQYF

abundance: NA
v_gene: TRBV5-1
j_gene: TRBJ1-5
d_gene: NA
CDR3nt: TGCGCCAGCAGCGTCGGACTGGGGGAAACAGCCCAGCATTTT
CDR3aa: CASSVGLGETAQHF

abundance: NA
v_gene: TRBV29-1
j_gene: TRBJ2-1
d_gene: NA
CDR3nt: TGCAGCGCGGTCGTGTGGGCGGATGAGCAGTTCTTC
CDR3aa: CSAVVWADEQFF

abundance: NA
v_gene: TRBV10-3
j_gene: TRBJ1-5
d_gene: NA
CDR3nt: TGTGCCATCAGTGACGGGCAGGGCAATCAGCCCCAGCATTTT
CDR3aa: CAISDGQGNQPQHF

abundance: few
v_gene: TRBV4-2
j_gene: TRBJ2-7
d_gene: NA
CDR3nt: TGTGCCAGCAGCCGAGAATACGGGAGCTCCTACGAGCAGTACTTC
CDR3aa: CASSREYGSSYEQYF

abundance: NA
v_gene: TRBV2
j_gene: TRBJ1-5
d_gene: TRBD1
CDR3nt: TGTGCCAGCAGCGAGATGACAGGGAGGGCCCACCAGCCCCAGCATTTT
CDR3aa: CASSEMTGRAHQPQHF

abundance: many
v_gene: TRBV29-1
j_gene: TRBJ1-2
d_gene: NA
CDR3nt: TGCAGCGTTGTCGGCGGTTCTTTCACTAACTATGGCTACACCTTC
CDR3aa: CSVVGGSFTNYGYTF

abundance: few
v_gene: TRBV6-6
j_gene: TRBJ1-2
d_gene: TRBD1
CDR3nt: TGTGCCAGCCTGGCTGGACAGGGGAACTATGGCTACACCTTC
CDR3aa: CASLAGQGNYGYTF

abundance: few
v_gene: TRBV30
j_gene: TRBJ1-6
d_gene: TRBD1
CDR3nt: TGTGCCTGGACTCAGACAGGGTCTAATTCACCCCTCCACTTT
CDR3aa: CAWTQTGSNSPLHF

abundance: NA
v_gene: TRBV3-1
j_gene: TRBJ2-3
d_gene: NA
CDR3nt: TGTGCCGGCAGCCTAGGGTCCGGTACGCAGTATTTT
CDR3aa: CAGSLGSGTQYF

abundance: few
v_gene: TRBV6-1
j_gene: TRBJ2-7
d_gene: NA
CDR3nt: TGTGCCAGCAGTGAACATTCACCCTTTTCCGAGCAGTACTTC
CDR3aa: CASSEHSPFSEQYF

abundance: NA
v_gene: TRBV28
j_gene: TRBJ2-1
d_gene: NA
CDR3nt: TGTGCCAGCGTACCCTACCGGACAGCGAGCAATGAGCAGTTCTTC
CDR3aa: CASVPYRTASNEQFF

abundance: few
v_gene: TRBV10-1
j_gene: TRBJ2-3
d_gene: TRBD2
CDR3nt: TGCGCCAGCAGTGGACCTAGCGGGAGCACAGATACGCAGTATTTT
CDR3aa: CASSGPSGSTDTQYF

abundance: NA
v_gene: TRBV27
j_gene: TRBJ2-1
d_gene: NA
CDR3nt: TGTGCCAGCGGCATACTAGGGGAAGCTTTCGATAAGCAGTTCTTC
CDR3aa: CASGILGEAFDKQFF

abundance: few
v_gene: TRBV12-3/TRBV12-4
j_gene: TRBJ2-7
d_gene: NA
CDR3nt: TGTGCCAGCAGTTTTTGGCAGGGCTTCTCCTACGAGCAGTACTTC
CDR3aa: CASSFWQGFSYEQYF

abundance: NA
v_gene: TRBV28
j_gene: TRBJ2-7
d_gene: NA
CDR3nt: TGTGCCAGCAGCTCCCCTTTTGACAGTAACGAGCAGTACTTC
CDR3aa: CASSSPFDSNEQYF

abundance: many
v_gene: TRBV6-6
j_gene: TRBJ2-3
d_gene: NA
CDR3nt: TGTGCCAGCAGCCTAGGGATAGATACGCAGTATTTT
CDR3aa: CASSLGIDTQYF

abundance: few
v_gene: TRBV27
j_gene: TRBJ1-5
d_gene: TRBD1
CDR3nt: TGTGCCACCCGTTCCGGGACAGGGATTATCAATCAGCCCCAGCATTTT
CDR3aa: CATRSGTGIINQPQHF

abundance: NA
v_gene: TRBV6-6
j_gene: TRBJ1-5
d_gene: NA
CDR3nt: TGTGCCAGCAGGCGTACAGAGATGGGACAGCCCCAGCATTTT
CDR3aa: CASRRTEMGQPQHF

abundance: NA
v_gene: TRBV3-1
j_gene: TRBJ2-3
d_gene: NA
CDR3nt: TGTGCCAGCAGCCAAGAGAGTTACACAGATACGCAGTATTTT
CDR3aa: CASSQESYTDTQYF

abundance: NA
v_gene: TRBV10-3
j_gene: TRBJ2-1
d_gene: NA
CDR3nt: TGTGCCGCTTCCGGGCCCGCGGTTGGCGGCGATGAGCAGTTCTTC
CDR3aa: CAASGPAVGGDEQFF

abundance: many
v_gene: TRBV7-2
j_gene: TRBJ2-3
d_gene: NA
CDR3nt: TGTGCCAGCAGCTTAAGGGGGAGAGGCACAGATACGCAGTATTTT
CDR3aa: CASSLRGRGTDTQYF

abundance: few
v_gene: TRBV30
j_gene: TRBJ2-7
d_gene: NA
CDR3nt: TGTGCCTGGAGTGGAACCGAGCAGTACTTC
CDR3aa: CAWSGTEQYF

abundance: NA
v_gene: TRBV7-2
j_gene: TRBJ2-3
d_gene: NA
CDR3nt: TGTGCCAGCAGCTTAGACAGGTTTGGCGGGCGGGGTGGGGCAGATACGCAGTATTTT
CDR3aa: CASSLDRFGGRGGADTQYF

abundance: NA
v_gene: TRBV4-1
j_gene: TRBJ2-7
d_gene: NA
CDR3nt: TGCGCCAGCAGCCAAGAAGGGGGGAGGGCCTACAATGAGCAGTACTTC
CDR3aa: CASSQEGGRAYNEQYF

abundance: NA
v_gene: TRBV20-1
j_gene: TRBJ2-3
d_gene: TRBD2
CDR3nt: TGCAATGCTAGAGATCCCCAGCTAGCGGATAGCACAGATACGCAGTATTTT
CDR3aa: CNARDPQLADSTDTQYF

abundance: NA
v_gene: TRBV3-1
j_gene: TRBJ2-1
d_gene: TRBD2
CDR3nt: TGTGCCAGCAGCCAAGAGACGACGGGGGGCTCCTACAATGAGCAGTTCTTC
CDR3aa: CASSQETTGGSYNEQFF

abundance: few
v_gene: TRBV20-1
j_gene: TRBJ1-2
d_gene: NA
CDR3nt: TGCAGTGCTAGAGAAATCGGGACGGCTAACTATGGCTACACCTTC
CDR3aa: CSAREIGTANYGYTF

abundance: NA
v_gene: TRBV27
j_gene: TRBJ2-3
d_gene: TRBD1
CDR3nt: TGTGCCAGCAGTTTATTCGGGACAGACACAGATACGCAGTATTTT
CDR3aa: CASSLFGTDTDTQYF

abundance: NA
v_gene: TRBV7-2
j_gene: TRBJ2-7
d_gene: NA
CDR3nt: TGTGCCAGCAGCTTGGGGCGGCGGGGACTCTACAATGAGCAGTACTTC
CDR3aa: CASSLGRRGLYNEQYF

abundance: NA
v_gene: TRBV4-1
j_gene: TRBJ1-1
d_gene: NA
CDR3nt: TGCGCCAGCAGCCCAGTAGGGCTCACGGGCACTGAAGCTTTCTTT
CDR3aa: CASSPVGLTGTEAFF

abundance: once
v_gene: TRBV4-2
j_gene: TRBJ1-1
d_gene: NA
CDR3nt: TGTGCCAGCAGCCAAGAGGCAGGCTGGAGCACTGAAGCTTTCTTT
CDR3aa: CASSQEAGWSTEAFF

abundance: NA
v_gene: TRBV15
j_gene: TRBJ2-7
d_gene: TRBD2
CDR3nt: TGTGCCACCAGCAGAGAATTAGCGGGAGTCAACGAGCAGTACTTC
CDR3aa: CATSRELAGVNEQYF

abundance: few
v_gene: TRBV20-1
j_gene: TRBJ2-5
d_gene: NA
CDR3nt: TGCAGTGCTAGAGATGGGCCGCCCTCCCAGTACTTC
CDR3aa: CSARDGPPSQYF

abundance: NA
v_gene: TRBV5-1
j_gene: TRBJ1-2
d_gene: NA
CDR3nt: TGCGCCAGCAAGTGGGGCGGGGACGTAGGAGGCTACACCTTC
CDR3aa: CASKWGGDVGGYTF